This T cell receptor beta chain came from a study of shared clonotypes between healthy human individuals. Study-wide results and limits: Naive subsets tended to show greater estimated richness than memory subsets.

The assay was immunoSEQ multiplex PCR, and TCRdb's table has in-frame clones only and misses some. The table lists under 2,500,000 clones, approximately 95% of them singletons. For this clone: Its specificity is unknown.

The ends lost 4 bases at V and 0 bases at J; junction bases unmatched: 9. CDR3 length: 18 amino acids. From germline, CDR1 is MDHEN and CDR2 SYDVKM. Material: naive CD4+ T cells sorted from blood. Subset in this sample: CD45RA+ positively selected. This sequence was found in a man aged 18 to 35 in good health. The chain couples TRBV28 to TRBJ1-6, with TRBD1 identical over 7 bases. The CDR3, as DNA: TGTGCCAGCAGTTCACAGGGGTATGGCAGCTCCTATAATTCACCCCTCCACTTT. It translates to CASSSQGYGSSYNSPLHF.